These 28 T cell receptor beta chains came from one sample sequenced in a study of CD8 T cells in Susac syndrome. It was with random hexamers that roughly 0.5 to 1 ug RNA was reverse transcribed. TCRdb itself ran the immunoSEQ multiplex PCR reads through MiXCR, one entry per CDR3 protein. The table lists over 150,000 distinct CDR3 sequences, nearly 95% of them singletons. Material: CD4+ T cells from PBMCs. These receptors were obtained from a human donor with multiple sclerosis.

The J gene is TRBJ1-5, the V gene TRBV20-1, with a tentative D call TRBD1 (5 bases). The germline CDR1 and CDR2 sequences are DFQATT and SNEGSKA (reference sequence). Between the trimmed V and J ends, which lost 6 bases and 0 bases, there was a span of 24 bases. The CDR3 length is 18 residues. Here the CDR3 DNA reads TGCAGTGCCCGAACAAGGTGGCAGGGTCCTTATAGCAATCAGCCCCAGCATTTT. It encodes CSARTRWQGPYSNQPQHF.

V and J are TRBV12-3 or TRBV12-4 and TRBJ1-1; D is unclear. Trimming took 2 bases from V and 1 from J, leaving 5 bases between them. The CDR3 has 13 amino acids. In DNA, the CDR3 is TGTGCCAGCAGTTTATCGGAGAACACTGAAGCTTTCTTT. It is translated as CASSLSENTEAFF.

The chain joins TRBV30 to TRBJ1-2, with D hard to call. Germline V gene sequence: CDR1 GTSNPN, CDR2 SVGIG (reference sequence). Trimming stripped 4 bases from V and 4 bases from J, with 10 bases between. This CDR3 has 12 amino acids. In DNA form, the CDR3 reads TGTGCCTGGAATTCCCCGAGCTATGGCTACACCTTC. Translated, it gives CAWNSPSYGYTF.

The rearrangement joins TRBV20-1 to TRBJ1-6; maybe TRBD1 (6 bases). V was clipped by 6 bases and J by 7 bases, with 19 bases between them. CDR3 length: 15 amino acids. The germline gives CDR1 DFQATT, CDR2 SNEGSKA (reference sequence). The DNA of the CDR3 is TGCAGTGCCCACAGGGAAGGACAGCACAATTCACCCCTCCACTTT. Protein product: CSAHREGQHNSPLHF.

This clonotype was counted a few times. This chain uses TRBV30 with TRBJ1-2; D remains ambiguous. The CDR3 spans 15 residues. Deletions cut 1 base from V and 8 bases from J, with 20 bases between. Looked up from germline, CDR1 is GTSNPN and CDR2 is SVGIG (reference sequence). CDR3 loop: CAWSAAPHPAGGYTF. In DNA, the CDR3 is TGTGCCTGGAGTGCCGCCCCCCACCCGGCGGGCGGCTACACCTTC.

This clonotype was observed a few times. The gene calls are TRBV12-3 or TRBV12-4 and TRBJ2-5, with D unclear. Trimming removed 3 bases at V and 2 bases at J, with 7 bases between. This CDR3 region has 13 residues. CDR3 loop: CASSLEWQETQYF. CDR3 nucleotide sequence: TGTGCCAGCAGTTTGGAGTGGCAAGAGACCCAGTACTTC.

The rearrangement uses TRBV30 and TRBJ1-2, with D unclear. CDR3 length: 13 amino acids. Germline CDR1 and CDR2: GTSNPN and SVGIG (reference sequence). V dropped 2 bases and J dropped 3 bases, with 10 bases sitting between them. CDR3 in amino acids: CAWSSGFDYGYTF. The DNA for the CDR3 is TGTGCCTGGAGTTCGGGGTTCGACTATGGCTACACCTTC.

The chain has TRBV9 and TRBJ2-2, with D perhaps matching TRBD2 (6 bases). The CDR3 is made up of 14 amino acids. V was clipped by 2 bases and J by 6 bases, with 11 bases between them. The germline V gene has CDR1 SGDLS and CDR2 YYNGEE. This CDR3 reads CASSVGLSAGELFF. The CDR3 nucleotides read TGTGCCAGCAGCGTGGGACTCAGCGCCGGGGAGCTGTTTTTT.

The rearrangement joins TRBV5-1 to TRBJ2-7, with TRBD1 matching 7 bases. CDR1 and CDR2 from the germline V gene are SGHRS and YFSETQ. Germline trimming cut 4 bases from V and 0 bases from J; bases unmatched to any gene: 13. The CDR3 runs to 17 residues. The CDR3 nucleotides read TGCGCCAGCAGCCGGTCACCGAACAGGGGCATCTCCTACGAGCAGTACTTC. Translated: CASSRSPNRGISYEQYF.

V gene TRBV2 combines with J gene TRBJ2-7; D uncertain. The CDR3 extends over 12 amino acids. Trimming left V 4 bases short and J 6 bases short, with 10 bases between. The germline gives CDR1 SNHLY, CDR2 FYNNEI. Here the CDR3 DNA reads TGTGCCAGCAGTGGTAACGGTCCCGAGCAGTACTTC. As protein: CASSGNGPEQYF. The whole variable domain, filled in from reference TRBV2 and TRBJ2-7, reads EPEVTQTPSHQVTQMGQEVILRCVPISNHLYFYWYRQILGQKVEFLVSFYNNEISEKSEIFDDQFSVERPDGSNFTLKIRSTKLEDSAMYFCASSGNGPEQYFGPGTRLTVT.

The chain employs TRBV24-1 and TRBJ2-1, with TRBD2 identical over 13 bases. The junction had 10 bases not matched to a gene; V was cut back by 4 bases and J by 14 bases. Looked up from germline, CDR1 is KGHDR and CDR2 is SFDVKD. The CDR3 sequence is 15 residues long. CDR3 sequence reads: CATSDPGLAGEVKFF. Written as DNA, the CDR3 is TGTGCCACCAGTGACCCTGGACTAGCGGGAGAAGTAAAGTTCTTC.

V gene TRBV27 combines with J gene TRBJ2-4; the D is unclear. The CDR3 extends over 14 amino acids. Germline loops: CDR1 MNHEY, CDR2 SMNVEV (reference sequence). Trimming stripped 7 bases from V and 0 bases from J, with 10 bases between. CDR3 in amino acids: CASTDDLAKNIQYF. The CDR3 coding sequence is TGTGCCAGCACTGATGATCTAGCCAAAAACATTCAGTACTTC.

V usage is TRBV12-3 or TRBV12-4 and J usage is TRBJ1-2; TRBD1 might be the D (5 bases). The CDR3 contains 13 residues. With 2 bases removed from V and 7 bases from J, the gap between germline ends came to 11 bases. The CDR3 sequence is CASSLSRRGGYTF. In DNA, the CDR3 is TGTGCCAGCAGTTTATCCCGGAGGGGTGGCTACACCTTC.

This sequence joins TRBV30 and TRBJ1-6, with a weak D call TRBD1 (6 bases). Between the trimmed V and J ends, which lost 2 bases and 7 bases, there was a span of 6 bases. The germline V gene encodes CDR1 GTSNPN and CDR2 SVGIG (reference sequence). The CDR3 has 12 amino acids. CDR3 amino acids: CAWSTGNSPLHF. The CDR3 DNA reads as TGTGCCTGGAGTACAGGGAATTCACCCCTCCACTTT.

The chain links TRBV19 to TRBJ2-2; no reliable D call. Per germline, CDR1 LNHDA and CDR2 SQIVND (reference sequence). Trimming left V 8 bases short and J 0 bases short, with 4 bases between. The CDR3 has 12 amino acids. This CDR3 reads CASQANTGELFF. CDR3 in DNA: TGTGCCAGTCAAGCGAACACCGGGGAGCTGTTTTTT.

V usage is TRBV18 and J usage is TRBJ1-5; possibly TRBD1 for D (6 bases). Germline V gene sequence: CDR1 KGHSH, CDR2 LQKENI. The V end lost 8 bases, the J end lost 5 bases, and 13 bases lay between the germline ends. The CDR3 spans 13 residues. CDR3 residues: CASREGDHQPQHF. CDR3 coding DNA: TGTGCCAGCAGGGAGGGGGATCATCAGCCCCAGCATTTT.

V gene TRBV7-9 combines with J gene TRBJ2-3, with D tentatively TRBD1 (6 bases). Germline lookup yields CDR1 SEHNR and CDR2 FQNEAQ (reference sequence). This CDR3 has 14 residues. V lost 5 bases to trimming and J lost 1 base, with 10 bases between them. The CDR3 DNA reads as TGTGCCAGCAGCCGTAGACAGGGCACAGATACGCAGTATTTT. Translation: CASSRRQGTDTQYF.

V and J are TRBV12-3 or TRBV12-4 and TRBJ2-4; D may be TRBD1 or TRBD2 (6 bases each). The ends were cut back, 5 bases at V and 1 base at J, with 12 bases in the middle. The CDR3 totals 15 residues. In DNA form, the CDR3 reads TGTGCCAGCAGTCCCCAAGGGGGGGCCAAAAACATTCAGTACTTC. This codes for CASSPQGGAKNIQYF.

J is TRBJ1-2 and V is TRBV6-5; 7 bases match TRBD1. Germline V gene data show CDR1 as MNHEY and CDR2 as SVGAGI. CDR3 length: 13 residues. The V and J ends lost 5 bases and 6 bases, in that order; junction bases with no gene match: 6. In DNA form, the CDR3 reads TGTGCCAGCAGTCTCCGACAGGGCCATGGCTACACCTTC. It encodes CASSLRQGHGYTF.

The chain carries TRBV12-3 or TRBV12-4 and TRBJ2-7; D is undetermined. The V and J ends lost 2 bases and 6 bases respectively, with 8 bases between them. CDR3 length: 12 amino acids. CDR3 loop: CASSLTSGEQYF. CDR3 sequence (DNA): TGTGCCAGCAGTTTAACGTCGGGCGAGCAGTACTTC.

CDR3 amino acids: CASSQDWAGGPSPLHF. Written as DNA, the CDR3 is TGTGCCAGCAGCCAAGATTGGGCAGGGGGCCCGTCACCCCTCCACTTT. The chain has TRBV4-2 and TRBJ1-6; 8 nucleotides match TRBD1. The CDR3 sequence is 16 residues long. The germline CDR1 and CDR2 sequences are LGHNA and YNFKEQ. V dropped 0 bases and J dropped 10; count of bases not matched to a gene: 8.

The chain uses TRBV4-1 and TRBJ2-2; no reliable D call. The CDR3 totals 15 residues. Trimming removed 3 bases from V and 4 bases from J, with 12 bases in between. The germline CDR1 and CDR2 sequences are MGHRA and YSYEKL. The CDR3 sequence: CASSQTERGTGELFF. DNA for the CDR3: TGCGCCAGCAGCCAGACCGAACGAGGCACCGGGGAGCTGTTTTTT.

The chain couples TRBV4-1 to TRBJ2-7; TRBD1 is a possible D gene (6 bases). The CDR3 runs to 14 residues. From germline, CDR1 is MGHRA and CDR2 YSYEKL. V was clipped by 3 bases and J by 3 bases, with 12 bases between them. CDR3 DNA: TGCGCCAGCAGCCATTACGGACAGCTCTACGAGCAGTACTTC. It codes for CASSHYGQLYEQYF.

This rearrangement joins TRBV20-1 to TRBJ2-1; 7 nucleotides agree with TRBD2. Germline trimming cut 5 bases from V and 2 bases from J; bases unmatched to any gene: 3. Germline V gene lookup returns CDR1 DFQATT and CDR2 SNEGSKA (reference sequence). The CDR3 is 13 residues long. This CDR3 is CSAHGRTYNEQFF. CDR3 bases: TGCAGTGCTCACGGGAGGACCTACAATGAGCAGTTCTTC.

CDR3 DNA: TGCAGCGTTAAAGGGAAGTCATCATTCACAGATACGCAGTATTTT. Translation gives CSVKGKSSFTDTQYF. The chain links TRBV29-1 to TRBJ2-3; D gene uncertain. Per the germline V gene, CDR1 is SQVTM and CDR2 is ANQGSEA. Trimming removed 5 bases at V and 2 bases at J, with 17 bases between. The CDR3 runs to 15 residues.

This chain joins TRBV30 and TRBJ1-2; D is unresolved. The V gene's germline CDR1 is GTSNPN and CDR2 SVGIG (reference sequence). V lost 0 bases, J lost 4 bases, and 6 bases lay in between. The CDR3 runs 12 residues. In DNA form, the CDR3 reads TGTGCCTGGAGTGTAAGGTTCTATGGCTACACCTTC. This sequence encodes CAWSVRFYGYTF.

This rearrangement joins TRBV20-1 to TRBJ1-1; weak D call: TRBD1 (5 bases). Germline V gene sequence: CDR1 DFQATT, CDR2 SNEGSKA (reference sequence). V shed 0 bases and J shed 4 bases, with 18 bases lying between them. This CDR3 spans 16 amino acids. DNA for the CDR3: TGCAGTGCTAGAGATGACCACAGGACTCCCGGCACTGAAGCTTTCTTT. Protein sequence: CSARDDHRTPGTEAFF.

This chain joins TRBV7-9 and TRBJ2-1; 9 positions agree with TRBD2. J lost 14 bases, V lost 5 bases, and 13 bases had no gene match. This CDR3 is built from 14 residues. In germline, CDR1 is SEHNR, CDR2 FQNEAQ (reference sequence). The CDR3 sequence is CASSTLRGGLGEFF. The CDR3 DNA is TGTGCCAGCAGCACCCTGCGGGGGGGCCTCGGGGAGTTCTTC.